A selection of T cell receptor beta chains follows, all from one sample in a study of monozygotic twins with inflammatory bowel disease. TCRdb reprocessed the 5' RACE reads; each CDR3 protein has one entry and no DNA is given. In all, the sample yields under 45,000 distinct CDR3 sequences. The source material was blood. The origin of the receptors is a human donor with ulcerative colitis or Crohn's disease, or a healthy co-twin of an affected twin (not recorded which). Both conserved end residues are part of each CDR3. Each record gives: V gene, J gene, CDR3 protein.

>TRBV18|TRBJ2-1
CASSPPSSSGEGYEQFF
>TRBV3-1|TRBJ2-6
CASSQDGGRAGANVLTF
>TRBV14|TRBJ2-6
CASSPLDRVLTF
>TRBV9|TRBJ1-3
CASSVQASGNTIYF
>TRBV19|TRBJ2-5
CASATGTGGFGETQYF
>TRBV7-8|TRBJ2-2
CASSPAGSITGELFF
>TRBV5-8|TRBJ2-1
CASSPAMVGEQFF
>TRBV10-1|TRBJ2-2
CASSRGGDTGELFF
>TRBV11-2|TRBJ1-3
CASSPHRAGGNTIYF
>TRBV4-3|TRBJ2-7
CASSQTASGGAYEQYF
>TRBV4-1|TRBJ1-2
CASSQDSVGGNNYGYTF
>TRBV3-1|TRBJ1-5
CASSQGVGGNQPQHF
>TRBV29-1|TRBJ2-7
CSARQGGSYEQYF
>TRBV20-1|TRBJ1-5
CSARERRDQPQHF
>TRBV6-4|TRBJ1-5
CASSDPKSPNQPQHF
>TRBV6-2/TRBV6-3|TRBJ1-5
CASSFAGGQPQHF
>TRBV7-8|TRBJ1-2
CASSLDPVSGYGYTF
>TRBV5-6|TRBJ2-1
CASSFLTGGNNEQFF
>TRBV7-2|TRBJ2-5
CASSLGVDVPPQETQYF
>TRBV10-3|TRBJ1-1
CAISEYEENTEAFF
>TRBV29-1|TRBJ1-1
CSAGDRYAEAFF
>TRBV7-2|TRBJ2-5
CASSSDREETQYF
>TRBV12-5|TRBJ1-1
CASGSDYLAFF
>TRBV6-5|TRBJ2-5
CASSSWTGGAETQYF
>TRBV20-1|TRBJ1-2
CSASVVIGTNYGYTF
>TRBV14|TRBJ2-1
CASSRRDTKDEQFF
>TRBV7-8|TRBJ2-5
CASSRGGTYQETQYF
>TRBV2|TRBJ2-1
CASTSRNEQFF
>TRBV5-4|TRBJ2-7
CASSPGTSPYEQYF
>TRBV5-4|TRBJ1-2
CASSLDIYGYTF
>TRBV6-2/TRBV6-3|TRBJ2-7
CASSRGQISYEQYF
>TRBV5-1|TRBJ1-1
CASRSDERAFF
>TRBV5-4|TRBJ2-7
CASSPAGTGSYEQYF
>TRBV5-1|TRBJ1-5
CASSLEGAPQPQHF
>TRBV5-1|TRBJ2-7
CASSLRSGYEQYF
>TRBV5-1|TRBJ1-2
CASSLDSYPYGYTF
>TRBV14|TRBJ2-1
CASSRSRTSSLPNEQFF
>TRBV10-3|TRBJ1-1
CAISERENTEAFF
>TRBV11-3|TRBJ2-3
CASSPGHGGQFTDTQYF
>TRBV7-9|TRBJ1-3
CASSLTGNTIYF
>TRBV20-1|TRBJ1-2
CSATGPDGISYTF
>TRBV4-1|TRBJ2-5
CASSQGRGQRGTEETQYF
>TRBV11-2|TRBJ2-7
CASSPVGRTGGYEQYF
>TRBV27|TRBJ2-2
CASSFQTGNTGELFF
>TRBV27|TRBJ2-2
CASSFLPNTGELFF
>TRBV28|TRBJ2-1
CASSSRTSGRFYNEQFF
>TRBV20-1|TRBJ2-2
CSAREALNTGELFF
>TRBV6-2/TRBV6-3|TRBJ1-1
CASSIISQAGEAFF
>TRBV5-5|TRBJ2-7
CASSLDYEQYF
>TRBV7-2|TRBJ2-1
CASSPFRGNEQFF
>TRBV5-1|TRBJ2-3
CASSSGLAGDIDTQYF
>TRBV2|TRBJ1-1
CASKVDRSNTEAFF
>TRBV7-9|TRBJ2-7
CASSSSYGTDLGEQYF
>TRBV7-9|TRBJ2-2
CASSSREDTGELFF
>TRBV28|TRBJ1-2
CASSLGGSGGYGYTF
>TRBV7-9|TRBJ2-2
CASSPKTVTRGELFF
>TRBV11-2|TRBJ2-2
CASSLEPSHTGELFF
>TRBV4-3|TRBJ2-5
CASELTGEGQETQYF
>TRBV5-1|TRBJ2-1
CASSLPSIAGGGNEQFF
>TRBV20-1|TRBJ2-5
CSARAMGRFVETQYF